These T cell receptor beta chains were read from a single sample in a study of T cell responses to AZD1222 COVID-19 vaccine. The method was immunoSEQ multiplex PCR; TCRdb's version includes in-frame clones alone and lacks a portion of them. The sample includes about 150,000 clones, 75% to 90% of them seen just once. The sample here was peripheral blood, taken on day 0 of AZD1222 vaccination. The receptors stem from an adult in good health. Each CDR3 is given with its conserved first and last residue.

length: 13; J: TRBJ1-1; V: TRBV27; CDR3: CASSFTQGTEAFF
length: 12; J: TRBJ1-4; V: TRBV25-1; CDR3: CATGTAYEKLFF
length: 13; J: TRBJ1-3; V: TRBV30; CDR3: CAWRAGNGNTIYF
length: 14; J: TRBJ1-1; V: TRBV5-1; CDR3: CASSPDRVSTEAFF
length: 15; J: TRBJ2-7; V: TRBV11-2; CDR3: CASSLRGTELYEQYF
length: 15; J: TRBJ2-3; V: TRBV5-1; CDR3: CASSFDPIRADTQYF
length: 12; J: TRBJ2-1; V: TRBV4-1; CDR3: CASSQVLGEQFF
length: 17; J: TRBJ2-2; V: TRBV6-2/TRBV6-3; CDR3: CASSYSAASPNTGELFF
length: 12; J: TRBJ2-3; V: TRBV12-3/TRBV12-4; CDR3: CASSPYTDTQYF
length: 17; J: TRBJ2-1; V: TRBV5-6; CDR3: CASSSAGLAADYNEQFF
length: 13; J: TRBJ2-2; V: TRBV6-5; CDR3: CAGREANTGELFF
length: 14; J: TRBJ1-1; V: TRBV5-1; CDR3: CATSPGQGASEAFF
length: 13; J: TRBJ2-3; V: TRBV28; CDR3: CASSFGLADTQYF
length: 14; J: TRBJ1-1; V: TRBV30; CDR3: CAWRFNRGNTEAFF
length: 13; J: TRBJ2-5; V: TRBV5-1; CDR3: CASSTGTGETQYF
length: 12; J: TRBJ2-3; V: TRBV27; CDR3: CASSYERGTQYF
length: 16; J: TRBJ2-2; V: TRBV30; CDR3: CAWSLEGQGRTGELFF
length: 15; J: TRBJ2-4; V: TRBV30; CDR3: CAWSPDRGSKNIQYF
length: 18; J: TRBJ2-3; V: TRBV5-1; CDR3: CASSLRELAGTRGDTQYF
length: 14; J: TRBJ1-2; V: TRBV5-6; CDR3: CASREWGVNYGYTF
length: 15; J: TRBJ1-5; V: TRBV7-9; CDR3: CASSSGQGRNQPQHF